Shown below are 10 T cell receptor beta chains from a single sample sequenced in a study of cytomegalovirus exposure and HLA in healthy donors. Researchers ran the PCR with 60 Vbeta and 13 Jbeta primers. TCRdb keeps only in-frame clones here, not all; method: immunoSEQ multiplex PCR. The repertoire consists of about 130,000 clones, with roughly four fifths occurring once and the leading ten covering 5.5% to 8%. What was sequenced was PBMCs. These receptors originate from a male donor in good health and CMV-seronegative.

CDR3 sequence reads: CASSSGTGVVETQYF. The CDR3 coding sequence is TGTGCCAGCAGCTCCGGGACAGGGGTCGTTGAGACCCAGTACTTC. The rearrangement joins TRBV7-9 to TRBJ2-5, with 10 bases matching TRBD1. Germline V gene lookup returns CDR1 SEHNR and CDR2 FQNEAQ (reference sequence). The CDR3 spans 15 residues. The V and J ends lost 4 bases and 5 bases, in that order; junction bases with no gene match: 7.

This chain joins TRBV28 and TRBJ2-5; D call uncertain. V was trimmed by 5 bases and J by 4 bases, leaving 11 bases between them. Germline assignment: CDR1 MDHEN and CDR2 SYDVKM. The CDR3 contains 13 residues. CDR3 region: CASSARYRETQYF. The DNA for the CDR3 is TGTGCCAGCAGTGCCCGCTACAGAGAGACCCAGTACTTC. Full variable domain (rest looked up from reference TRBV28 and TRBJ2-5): DVKVTQSSRYLVKRTGEKVFLECVQDMDHENMFWYRQDPGLGLRLIYFSYDVKMKEKGDIPEGYSVSREKKERFSLILESASTNQTSMYLCASSARYRETQYFGPGTRLLVL.

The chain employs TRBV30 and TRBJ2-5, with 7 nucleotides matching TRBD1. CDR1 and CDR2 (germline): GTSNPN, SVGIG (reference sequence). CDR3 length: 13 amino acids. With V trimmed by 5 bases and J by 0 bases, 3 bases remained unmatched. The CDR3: CAWDRAYQETQYF. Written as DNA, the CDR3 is TGTGCCTGGGACAGGGCTTACCAAGAGACCCAGTACTTC.

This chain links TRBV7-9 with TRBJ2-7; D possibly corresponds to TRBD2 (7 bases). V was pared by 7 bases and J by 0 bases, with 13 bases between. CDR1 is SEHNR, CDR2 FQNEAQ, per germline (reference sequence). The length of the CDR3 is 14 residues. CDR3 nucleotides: TGTGCCAGCACGGTAGGGGGGGTCTCCTACGAGCAGTACTTC. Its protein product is CASTVGGVSYEQYF.

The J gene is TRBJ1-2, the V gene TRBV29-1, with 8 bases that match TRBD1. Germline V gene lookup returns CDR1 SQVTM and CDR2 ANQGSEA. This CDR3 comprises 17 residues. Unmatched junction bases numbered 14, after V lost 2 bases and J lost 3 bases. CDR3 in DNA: TGCAGCGTTGAACCAGACAGGGGACTTCCCATTGACTATGGCTACACCTTC. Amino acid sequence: CSVEPDRGLPIDYGYTF.

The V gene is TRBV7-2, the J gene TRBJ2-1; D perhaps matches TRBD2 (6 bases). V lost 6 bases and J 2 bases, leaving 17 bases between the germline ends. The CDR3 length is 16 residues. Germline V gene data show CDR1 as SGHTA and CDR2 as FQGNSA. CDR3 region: CASRDPGRKTYNEQFF. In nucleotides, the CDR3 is TGTGCCAGCAGGGACCCCGGGAGAAAGACCTACAATGAGCAGTTCTTC.

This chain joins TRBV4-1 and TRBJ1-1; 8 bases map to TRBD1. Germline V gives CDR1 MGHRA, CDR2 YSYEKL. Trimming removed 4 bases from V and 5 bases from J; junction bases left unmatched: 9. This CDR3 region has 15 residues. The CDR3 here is CASSPEWQGATEAFF. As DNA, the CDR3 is TGCGCCAGCAGCCCTGAATGGCAGGGGGCGACTGAAGCTTTCTTT.

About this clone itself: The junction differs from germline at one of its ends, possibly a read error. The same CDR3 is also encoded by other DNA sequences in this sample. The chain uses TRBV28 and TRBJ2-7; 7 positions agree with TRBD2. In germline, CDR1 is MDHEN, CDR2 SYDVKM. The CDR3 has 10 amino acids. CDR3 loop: CASSGGGFDF. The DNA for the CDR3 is TGTGCCAGCAGTGGGGGAGGGTTTGACTTC.

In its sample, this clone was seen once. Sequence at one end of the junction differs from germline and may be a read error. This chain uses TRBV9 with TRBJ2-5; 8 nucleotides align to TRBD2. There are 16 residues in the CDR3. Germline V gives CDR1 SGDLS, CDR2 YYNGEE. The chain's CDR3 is CASSVGVAGSQGTQYF. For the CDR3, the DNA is TGTGCCAGCAGCGTAGGCGTAGCGGGGTCCCAAGGGACCCAGTACTTC.

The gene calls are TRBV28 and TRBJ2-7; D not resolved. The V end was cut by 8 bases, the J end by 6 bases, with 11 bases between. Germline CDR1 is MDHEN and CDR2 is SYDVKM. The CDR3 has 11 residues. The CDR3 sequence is CASLRGLEQYF. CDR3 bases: TGTGCCAGCCTGCGTGGGCTCGAGCAGTACTTC.